A selection of T cell receptor beta chains follows, all from one sample in a study of T cells in Graves' hyperthyroidism and ophthalmopathy. From the multiplex PCR reads, TCRdb called clonotypes with MiXCR, one entry per CDR3 protein. Seen here are around 350,000 distinct CDR3 sequences, about a sixth observed once, and the top ten hold around a third. Specimen: blood. These receptors originate from a woman aged 25 to 39 with Graves' hyperthyroidism that later progressed to Graves' ophthalmopathy. The CDR3 runs from the conserved cysteine through the conserved F or W. Fields, in order: D gene, V gene, clone size, J gene, CDR3 protein, CDR3 DNA. A D gene is named only where the DNA matches it firmly. Clone size is shown for a subset of rows, as once, few, many or a class of expanded clone.

>-|TRBV20-1|few|TRBJ2-1
CSAPEPGWNYNEQFF
TGCAGTGCCCCGGAGCCAGGGTGGAACTACAATGAGCAGTTCTTC
>-|TRBV6-1|many|TRBJ1-2
CASSYEGSGGYTF
TGTGCCAGCAGTTACGAGGGATCGGGTGGCTACACCTTC
>-|TRBV25-1|-|TRBJ2-5
CASSEFGGAAETQYF
TGTGCCAGCAGTGAATTTGGGGGGGCTGCAGAGACCCAGTACTTC
>-|TRBV12-3/TRBV12-4|many|TRBJ2-2
CASSFGGSNTGELFF
TGTGCCAGCAGTTTTGGGGGATCGAACACCGGGGAGCTGTTTTTT
>-|TRBV30|many|TRBJ1-2
CAWRKQHYGYTF
TGTGCCTGGAGGAAACAGCACTATGGCTACACCTTC
>TRBD1|TRBV28|-|TRBJ1-2
CASITTGTGRDYGYTF
TGTGCCAGCATTACGACCGGGACAGGGAGGGACTATGGCTACACCTTC
>TRBD1|TRBV20-1|few|TRBJ2-5
CRQGIGETQYF
TGCAGACAGGGGATTGGGGAGACCCAGTACTTC
>-|TRBV10-3|many|TRBJ1-1
CAIATAFSGSEAFF
TGTGCCATCGCGACCGCTTTTTCGGGGTCTGAAGCTTTCTTT
>TRBD1|TRBV19|many|TRBJ1-3
CASSPGALDRIGNTIYF
TGTGCCAGTAGTCCCGGAGCGTTGGACAGGATCGGAAACACCATATATTTT
>-|TRBV7-2|many|TRBJ1-3
CASSSGLSGNTIYF
TGTGCCAGCAGTTCTGGGTTATCTGGAAACACCATATATTTT
>-|TRBV15|-|TRBJ1-4
CATTDSIYSEKLFF
TGTGCCACCACAGACAGCATCTATTCGGAAAAACTGTTTTTT
>-|TRBV13|many|TRBJ1-1
CASSPRTLQVEAFF
TGTGCCAGCAGCCCGAGGACCCTTCAGGTTGAAGCTTTCTTT
>TRBD1|TRBV6-1|-|TRBJ2-2
CASSEWPGQPDTGELFF
TGTGCCAGCAGTGAATGGCCGGGACAGCCAGACACCGGGGAGCTGTTTTTT
>TRBD1|TRBV20-1|many|TRBJ1-5
CSWGQWDQPQHF
TGCAGTTGGGGACAGTGGGATCAGCCCCAGCATTTT
>-|TRBV11-3|-|TRBJ2-7
CASSTRPGPAPVQGGSYEQYF
TGTGCCAGCAGCACAAGGCCCGGTCCGGCCCCCGTACAGGGAGGCTCCTACGAGCAGTACTTC
>-|TRBV19|many|TRBJ1-1
CASSVGSNTEAFF
TGTGCCAGCAGCGTGGGGTCGAACACTGAAGCTTTCTTT
>-|TRBV27|many|TRBJ2-1
CASSFLKPGQSKNNEQFF
TGTGCCAGCAGTTTCCTAAAGCCAGGACAGTCAAAGAACAATGAGCAGTTCTTC
>TRBD1|TRBV19|many|TRBJ1-5
CASSTGTGDSNQPQHF
TGTGCCAGTAGTACCGGGACAGGGGATAGCAATCAGCCCCAGCATTTT
>TRBD1|TRBV7-9|-|TRBJ2-2
CASSPPPGTGINTGELFF
TGTGCCAGCAGCCCGCCTCCCGGGACAGGGATTAACACCGGGGAGCTGTTTTTT
>-|TRBV27|many|TRBJ2-1
CASTLSRAGHNEQFF
TGTGCCAGCACCCTATCCCGGGCGGGACACAATGAGCAGTTCTTC
>-|TRBV9|many|TRBJ2-7
CASSVASWQGSYEQYF
TGTGCCAGCAGCGTAGCTTCATGGCAGGGGAGCTACGAGCAGTACTTC
>-|TRBV11-1|many|TRBJ2-1
CASSHREAYNEQFF
TGTGCCAGCAGCCATAGAGAAGCCTACAATGAGCAGTTCTTC
>-|TRBV11-2|many|TRBJ2-7
CASSSLDGIFEQYF
TGTGCCAGCAGCTCCCTAGATGGGATTTTTGAGCAGTACTTC
>-|TRBV6-2/TRBV6-3|many|TRBJ2-1
CASSPRINRDEQFF
TGTGCCAGCAGCCCTCGAATAAACAGGGATGAGCAGTTCTTC
>-|TRBV27|many|TRBJ1-2
CASRPAGGGGGYTF
TGTGCCAGCCGGCCGGCCGGGGGCGGAGGTGGCTACACCTTC
>TRBD1|TRBV3-1|many|TRBJ2-5
CASSQDEQGAQETQYF
TGTGCCAGCAGCCAAGATGAACAGGGGGCGCAAGAGACCCAGTACTTC
>-|TRBV6-1|many|TRBJ1-6
CASTAGESGNSPLHF
TGTGCCAGCACCGCAGGGGAGTCTGGTAATTCACCCCTCCACTTT
>TRBD1|TRBV6-1|few|TRBJ1-5
CASSQNRGQPQHF
TGTGCCAGCAGCCAAAACAGGGGCCAGCCCCAGCATTTT
>TRBD1|TRBV7-9|few|TRBJ2-2
CASSSEQGETGELFF
TGTGCCAGCAGCTCGGAGCAGGGGGAGACCGGGGAGCTGTTTTTT
>-|TRBV19|-|TRBJ2-2
CASTPGMWGGGTGELFF
TGTGCCAGTACCCCCGGAATGTGGGGCGGCGGCACCGGGGAGCTGTTTTTT
>-|TRBV24-1|-|TRBJ1-5
CARSGEPQHF
TGTGCCAGGAGTGGGGAGCCCCAGCATTTT
>-|TRBV2|many|TRBJ1-5
CASSGVGSGGAGQPQHF
TGTGCCAGCAGTGGGGTTGGGTCGGGGGGCGCAGGTCAGCCCCAGCATTTT
>-|TRBV2|few|TRBJ2-7
CASARGLDYEQYF
TGTGCCAGCGCCAGGGGTCTTGACTACGAGCAGTACTTC
>-|TRBV6-2/TRBV6-3|-|TRBJ2-1
CASSSGRSSYNEQFF
TGTGCCAGCAGTTCTGGCAGAAGCTCCTACAATGAGCAGTTCTTC
>TRBD1|TRBV5-1|-|TRBJ1-3
CASSRSDRGTGNTIYF
TGCGCCAGCAGCCGATCGGACAGGGGTACTGGAAACACCATATATTTT
>TRBD2|TRBV11-2|many|TRBJ2-1
CASSLSTGLAGVFNEQFF
TGTGCCAGCAGCTTATCGACAGGACTAGCGGGGGTATTCAATGAGCAGTTCTTC
>-|TRBV3-1|many|TRBJ2-7
CASSQGGAYEQYF
TGTGCCAGCAGCCAAGGAGGGGCCTACGAGCAGTACTTC
>-|TRBV7-9|-|TRBJ1-1
CASSLALSEVNTEAFF
TGTGCCAGCAGCTTAGCGCTATCAGAAGTGAACACTGAAGCTTTCTTT
>-|TRBV28|many|TRBJ1-2
CASASGPNYGYTF
TGTGCCAGCGCATCCGGGCCGAACTATGGCTACACCTTC
>-|TRBV10-1|few|TRBJ2-3
CASSEGGSSTDTQYF
TGCGCCAGCAGTGAGGGGGGCTCAAGCACAGATACGCAGTATTTT